One T cell receptor beta chain is described in this entry. Its antigen is undetermined. The data stem from a study of graft-versus-host responses after intestinal transplantation. This CDR3 contains 13 residues. V was pared by 5 bases and J by 3 bases, with 3 bases of the junction left unmatched. The germline V gene encodes CDR1 MDHEN and CDR2 SYDVKM. TCRdb's copy holds only in-frame clones and misses some; the assay was immunoSEQ multiplex PCR. This sample yields about 40,000 clones, of which around 90% are seen a single time; 2.3% belongs to the top ten. Whole-study results and caveats: Peak GvH clone levels in circulation were associated with early post-transplant HvG declines.

The specimen was PBMCs, collected around 320 days after intestinal transplant. This chain uses TRBV28 with TRBJ2-7; 8 bases agree with TRBD1. This clonotype was sampled from a human patient who received an intestinal transplant, so some T cells may come from the graft donor. CDR3 nucleotides: TGTGCCAGCAGTCCCGGACAGGGCTACGAGCAGTACTTC. Encoded protein: CASSPGQGYEQYF.